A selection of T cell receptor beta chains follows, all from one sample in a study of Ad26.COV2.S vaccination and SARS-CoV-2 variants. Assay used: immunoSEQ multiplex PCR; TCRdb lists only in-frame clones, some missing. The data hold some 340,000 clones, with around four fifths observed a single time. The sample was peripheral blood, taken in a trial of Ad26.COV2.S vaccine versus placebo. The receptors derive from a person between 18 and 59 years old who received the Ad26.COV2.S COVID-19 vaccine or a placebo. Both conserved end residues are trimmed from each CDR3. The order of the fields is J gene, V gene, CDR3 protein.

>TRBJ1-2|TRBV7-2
ASSLALGGYT
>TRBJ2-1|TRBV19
ATRKIGTLSYNEQF
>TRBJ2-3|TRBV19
ASSIGDSDTQY
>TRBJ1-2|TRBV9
ASSPRTSKVGAGYT
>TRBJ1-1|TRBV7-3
ASSTRRSGAAF
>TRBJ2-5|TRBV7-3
ASSSGTGYETQY
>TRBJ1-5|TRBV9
ASSVEGVGQPQH
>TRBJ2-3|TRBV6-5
ASTPGFTDTQY
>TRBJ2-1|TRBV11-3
ASSLGLGRNEQF
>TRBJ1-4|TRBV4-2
ASSQEGARVSGEKLF
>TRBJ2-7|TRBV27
ASSSGTSGSGEQY
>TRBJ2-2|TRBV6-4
ASQPRGDPQTNTGELF
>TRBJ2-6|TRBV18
ASRTGANVLT
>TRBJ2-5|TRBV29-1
SVGSGGAGATQY
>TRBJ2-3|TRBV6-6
ASSRGQPSTDTQY